This T cell receptor (beta chain) was captured in a study of control samples from healthy donors and cancer patients. Produced via immunoSEQ multiplex PCR; TCRdb's table is partial and in-frame only. Among more than 100,000 clones listed, approximately 89% were seen once. This sequence was found in a woman younger than 35 in good health. Material for sequencing was blood.

The DNA of the CDR3 is TGTGCCAGCAGTGTCCCAGAGAGCTCCTACAATGAGCAGTTCTTC. Its translation is CASSVPESSYNEQFF. The genes are TRBV25-1 and TRBJ2-1; no clear D. V was pared by 4 bases and J by 0 bases, with 10 bases between. The CDR3 is 15 amino acids. Germline V gene data show CDR1 as MGHDK and CDR2 as SYGVNS.